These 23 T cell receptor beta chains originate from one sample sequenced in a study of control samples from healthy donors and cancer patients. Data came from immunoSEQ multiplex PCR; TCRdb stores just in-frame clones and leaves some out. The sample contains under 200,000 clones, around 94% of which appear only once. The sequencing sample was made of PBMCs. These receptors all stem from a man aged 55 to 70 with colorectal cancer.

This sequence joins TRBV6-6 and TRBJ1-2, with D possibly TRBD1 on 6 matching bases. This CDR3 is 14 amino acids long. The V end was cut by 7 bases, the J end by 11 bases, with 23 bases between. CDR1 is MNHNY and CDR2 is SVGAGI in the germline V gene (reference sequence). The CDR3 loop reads CASTKRDTGLGYTF. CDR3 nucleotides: TGTGCCAGCACCAAACGAGATACAGGGTTGGGTTACACCTTC.

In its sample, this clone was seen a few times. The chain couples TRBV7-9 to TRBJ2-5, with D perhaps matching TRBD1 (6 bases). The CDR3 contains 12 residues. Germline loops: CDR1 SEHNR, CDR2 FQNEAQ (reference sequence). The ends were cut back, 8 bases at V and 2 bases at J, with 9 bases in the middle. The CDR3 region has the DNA TGTGCCAGCGGGGACACACAAGAGACCCAGTACTTC. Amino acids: CASGDTQETQYF.

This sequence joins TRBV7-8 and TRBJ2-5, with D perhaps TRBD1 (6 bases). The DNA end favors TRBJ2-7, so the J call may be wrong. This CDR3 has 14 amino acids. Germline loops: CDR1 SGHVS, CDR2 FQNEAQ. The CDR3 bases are TGTGCCAGCAGCTTAGCTAAGTCAGGGGCCGAGCAGTACTTC. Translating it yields CASSLAKSGAEQYF.

The CDR3: CASITDNTGELFF. The CDR3 region has the DNA TGTGCCAGCATAACAGATAACACCGGGGAGCTGTTTTTT. V and J are TRBV2 and TRBJ2-2; D not resolved. This CDR3 has 13 residues. Per the germline V gene, CDR1 is SNHLY and CDR2 is FYNNEI. The ends were cut back, 7 bases at V and 2 bases at J, with 8 bases in the middle.

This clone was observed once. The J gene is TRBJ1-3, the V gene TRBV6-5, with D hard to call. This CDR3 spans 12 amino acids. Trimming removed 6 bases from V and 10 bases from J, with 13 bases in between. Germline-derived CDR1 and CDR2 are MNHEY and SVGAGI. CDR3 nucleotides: TGTGCCAGCAGGGCAGGTGGTTTGACCATATATTTT. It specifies CASRAGGLTIYF.

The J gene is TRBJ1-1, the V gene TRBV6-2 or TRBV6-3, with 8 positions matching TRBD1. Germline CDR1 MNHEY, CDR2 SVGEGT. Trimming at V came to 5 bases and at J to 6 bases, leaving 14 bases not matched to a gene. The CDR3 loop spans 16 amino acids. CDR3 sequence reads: CASSGVQGARRAEAFF. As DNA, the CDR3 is TGTGCCAGCAGTGGAGTTCAGGGGGCGCGACGGGCTGAAGCTTTCTTT.

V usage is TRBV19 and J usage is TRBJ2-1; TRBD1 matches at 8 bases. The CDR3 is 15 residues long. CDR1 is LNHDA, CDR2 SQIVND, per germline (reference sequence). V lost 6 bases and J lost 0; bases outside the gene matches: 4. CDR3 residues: CASRSGQGSYNEQFF. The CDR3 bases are TGTGCCAGTAGATCAGGACAGGGCTCCTACAATGAGCAGTTCTTC.

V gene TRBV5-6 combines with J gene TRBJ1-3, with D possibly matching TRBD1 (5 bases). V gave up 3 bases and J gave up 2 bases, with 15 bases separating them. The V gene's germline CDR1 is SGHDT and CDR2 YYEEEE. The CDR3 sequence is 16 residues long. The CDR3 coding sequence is TGTGCCAGCAGCTCGCCATCCGGGACCGCTGGAAACACCATATATTTT. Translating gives CASSSPSGTAGNTIYF. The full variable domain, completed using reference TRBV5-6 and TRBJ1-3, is DAGVTQSPTHLIKTRGQQVTLRCSPKSGHDTVSWYQQALGQGPQFIFQYYEEEERQRGNFPDRFSGHQFPNYSSELNVNALLLGDSALYLCASSSPSGTAGNTIYFGEGSWLTVV.

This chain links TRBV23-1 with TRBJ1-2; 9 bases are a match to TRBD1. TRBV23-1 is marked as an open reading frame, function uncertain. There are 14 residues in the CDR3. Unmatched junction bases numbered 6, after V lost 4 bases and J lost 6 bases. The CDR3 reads CASSLSNRGHGYTF. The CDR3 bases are TGCGCCAGCAGTCTAAGCAACAGGGGGCATGGCTACACCTTC.

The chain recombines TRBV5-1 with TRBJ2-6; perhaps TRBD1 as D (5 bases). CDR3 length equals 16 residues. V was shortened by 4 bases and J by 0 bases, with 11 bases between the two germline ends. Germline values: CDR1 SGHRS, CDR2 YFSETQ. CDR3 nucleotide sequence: TGCGCCAGCAGCCTCCCGGACAACTCTGGGGCCAACGTCCTGACTTTC. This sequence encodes CASSLPDNSGANVLTF.

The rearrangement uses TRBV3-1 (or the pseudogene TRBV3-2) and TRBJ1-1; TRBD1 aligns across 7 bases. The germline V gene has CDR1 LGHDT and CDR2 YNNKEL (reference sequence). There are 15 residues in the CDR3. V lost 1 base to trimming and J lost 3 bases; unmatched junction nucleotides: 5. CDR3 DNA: TGTGCCAGCAGCCAAGCTACAGGGGTTGACACTGAAGCTTTCTTT. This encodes CASSQATGVDTEAFF.

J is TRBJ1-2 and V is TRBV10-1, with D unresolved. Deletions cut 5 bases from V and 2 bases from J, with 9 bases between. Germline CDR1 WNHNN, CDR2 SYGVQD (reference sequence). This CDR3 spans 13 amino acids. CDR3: CASSRDTNYGYTF. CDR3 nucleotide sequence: TGCGCCAGCAGTAGAGACACGAACTATGGCTACACCTTC.

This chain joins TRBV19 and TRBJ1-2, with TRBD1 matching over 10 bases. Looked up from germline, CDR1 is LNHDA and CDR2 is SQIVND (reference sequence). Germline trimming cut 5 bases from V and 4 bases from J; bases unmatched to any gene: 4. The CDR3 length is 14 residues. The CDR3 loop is CASSVTGGIYGYTF. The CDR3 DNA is TGTGCCAGTAGTGTGACAGGGGGCATCTATGGCTACACCTTC.

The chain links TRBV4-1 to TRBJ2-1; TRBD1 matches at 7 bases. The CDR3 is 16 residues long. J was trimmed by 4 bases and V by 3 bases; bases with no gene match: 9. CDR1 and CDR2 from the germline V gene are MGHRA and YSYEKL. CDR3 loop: CASSHVPGQIYNEQFF. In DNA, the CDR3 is TGCGCCAGCAGCCATGTACCGGGACAGATATACAATGAGCAGTTCTTC.

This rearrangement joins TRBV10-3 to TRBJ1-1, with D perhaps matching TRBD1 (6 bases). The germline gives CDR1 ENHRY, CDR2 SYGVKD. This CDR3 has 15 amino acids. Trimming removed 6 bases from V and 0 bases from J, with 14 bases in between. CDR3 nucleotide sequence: TGTGCCATCAGCTCTGTGACAGGTATGAACACTGAAGCTTTCTTT. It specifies CAISSVTGMNTEAFF.

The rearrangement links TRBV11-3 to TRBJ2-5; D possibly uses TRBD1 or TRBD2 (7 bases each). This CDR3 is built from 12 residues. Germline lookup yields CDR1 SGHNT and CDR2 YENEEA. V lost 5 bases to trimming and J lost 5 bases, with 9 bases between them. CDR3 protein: CASSQGGETQYF. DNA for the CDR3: TGTGCCAGCAGCCAGGGGGGGGAGACCCAGTACTTC.

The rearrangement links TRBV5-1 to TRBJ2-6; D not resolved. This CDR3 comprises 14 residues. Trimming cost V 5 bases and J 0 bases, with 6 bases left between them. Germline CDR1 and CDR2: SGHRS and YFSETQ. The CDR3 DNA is TGCGCCAGCAGTCGGCGCTCTGGGGCCAACGTCCTGACTTTC. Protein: CASSRRSGANVLTF.

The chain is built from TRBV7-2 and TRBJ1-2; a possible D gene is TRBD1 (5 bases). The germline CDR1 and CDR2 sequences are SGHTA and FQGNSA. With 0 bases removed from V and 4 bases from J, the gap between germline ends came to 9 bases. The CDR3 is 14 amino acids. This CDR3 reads CASSLARQSYGYTF. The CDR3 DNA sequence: TGTGCCAGCAGCTTAGCCCGACAGAGCTATGGCTACACCTTC.

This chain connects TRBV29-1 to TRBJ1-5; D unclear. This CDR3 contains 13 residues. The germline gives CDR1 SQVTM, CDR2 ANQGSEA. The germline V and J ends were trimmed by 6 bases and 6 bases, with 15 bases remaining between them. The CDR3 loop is CSVEGGFGQPQHF. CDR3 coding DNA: TGCAGCGTGGAGGGAGGGTTCGGTCAGCCCCAGCATTTT.

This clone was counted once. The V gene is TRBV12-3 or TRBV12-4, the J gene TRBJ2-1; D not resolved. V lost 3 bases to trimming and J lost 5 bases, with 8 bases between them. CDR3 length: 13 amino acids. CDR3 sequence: CASSLGIDNEQFF. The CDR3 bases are TGTGCCAGCAGTTTGGGGATCGACAATGAGCAGTTCTTC.

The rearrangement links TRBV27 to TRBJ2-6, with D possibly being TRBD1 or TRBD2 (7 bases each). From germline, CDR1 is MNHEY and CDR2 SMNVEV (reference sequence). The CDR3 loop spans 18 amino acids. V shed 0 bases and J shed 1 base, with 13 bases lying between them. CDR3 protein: CASSLSAGGASGANVLTF. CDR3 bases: TGTGCCAGCAGTTTATCGGCAGGGGGGGCGTCTGGGGCCAACGTCCTGACTTTC.

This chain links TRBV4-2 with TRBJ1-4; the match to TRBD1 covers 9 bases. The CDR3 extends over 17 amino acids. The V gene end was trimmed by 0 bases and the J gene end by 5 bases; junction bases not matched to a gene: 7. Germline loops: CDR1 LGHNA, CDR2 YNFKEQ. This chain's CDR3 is CASSQEIPTGGNEKLFF. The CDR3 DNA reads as TGTGCCAGCAGCCAAGAGATTCCGACAGGGGGGAATGAAAAACTGTTTTTT.

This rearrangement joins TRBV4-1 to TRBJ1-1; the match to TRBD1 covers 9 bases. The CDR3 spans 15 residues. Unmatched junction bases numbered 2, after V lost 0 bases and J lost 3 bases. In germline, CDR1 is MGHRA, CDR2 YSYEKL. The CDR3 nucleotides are TGCGCCAGCAGCCAAGACAGGACAGGGGACACTGAAGCTTTCTTT. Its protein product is CASSQDRTGDTEAFF.